This TCR beta chain was observed in a study of CD8 T cells in ankylosing spondylitis. Study-wide points: Made up of 7 to 9 highly homologous variants, a TCR beta motif appeared characteristic of ankylosing spondylitis blood. Relatively rare in peripheral blood, disease-linked clones were also CD8+.

TCRdb ran MiXCR on the 5' RACE reads and lists one entry per CDR3 protein. The sample shows around 430,000 distinct CDR3 sequences, about a sixth of them seen only once. This clonotype was counted between two and nine times. Its antigen remains unidentified. This CDR3 has 15 amino acids. V was pared by 5 bases and J by 1 base, with 5 bases of the junction left unmatched. V usage is TRBV12-3 or TRBV12-4 and J usage is TRBJ1-5; 7 bases are a match to TRBD1. Sequencing was done on a sample of blood, either unsorted or a sorted T cell fraction (not recorded which). The TCR originated in a male donor with ankylosing spondylitis. CDR3 coding DNA: TGTGCCAGCAGTACCCACAGGGGAAGCAATCAGCCCCAGCATTTT. It specifies CASSTHRGSNQPQHF.